The present entry profiles one TCR beta chain with its context. Its antigen is currently unknown. 13 Jbeta primers and 60 Vbeta primers were used for the PCR. Using immunoSEQ multiplex PCR, the repertoire was profiled, and TCRdb retains in-frame clones only, with some absent. The sample includes around 100,000 clones, roughly 82% seen only once; the top ten take approximately 3%. The data stem from a study of cytomegalovirus exposure and HLA in healthy donors. About the study: Of all 398 donors who were genotyped, 75% to 85% belonged to the Caucasian-associated ancestry cluster. Study-wide findings and caveats: There were 164 TCR beta chains listed as cytomegalovirus-associated. In an earlier analysis, productive rearrangement rates for most beta V segments clustered near 87% or 30%.

The germline gives CDR1 GTSNPN, CDR2 SVGIG (reference sequence). Trimming took 4 bases from V and 0 from J, leaving 12 bases between them. This CDR3 is built from 14 residues. The sequenced sample consisted of PBMCs. The gene calls are TRBV30 and TRBJ1-1; D possibly corresponds to TRBD1 (6 bases). This clonotype was obtained from a man aged 25 to 40 in good health and CMV-seropositive. CDR3 DNA: TGTGCCTGGATTCCGACAGGATTGAACACTGAAGCTTTCTTT. It codes for CAWIPTGLNTEAFF.